Below are 21 T cell receptor beta chains sequenced from a single sample in a study of T cell responses to AZD1222 COVID-19 vaccine. This table comes from immunoSEQ multiplex PCR, and its TCRdb copy is limited to in-frame clones, with some not included. The table has approximately 160,000 clones, more than 85% seen once. Sample: peripheral blood, taken on day 0 of AZD1222 vaccination. Every receptor here comes from an adult in good health.

This chain connects TRBV6-5 to TRBJ2-1; 14 bases are a match to TRBD2. Germline CDR1 MNHEY, CDR2 SVGAGI. J lost 10 bases, V lost 4 bases, and 9 bases had no gene match. This CDR3 has 16 residues. For the CDR3, the DNA is TGTGCCAGCAGTTCTCGACTAGCGGGGGGGCCAGAAGAGCAGTTCTTC. Amino acids: CASSSRLAGGPEEQFF.

The chain has TRBV5-1 and TRBJ1-2; D is unclear. The germline V gene has CDR1 SGHRS and CDR2 YFSETQ. The CDR3 is 13 amino acids. The V gene lost 4 bases and the J gene lost 1 base, with 8 bases spanning the gap. The CDR3, as DNA: TGCGCCAGCAGCCTTACTATTAACTATGGCTACACCTTC. This sequence encodes CASSLTINYGYTF.

The chain carries TRBV15 and TRBJ1-1, with TRBD1 identical over 10 bases. Germline values: CDR1 LNHNV, CDR2 YYDKDF (reference sequence). CDR3 length: 12 residues. V gave up 4 bases and J gave up 10 bases; unmatched junction bases: 3. CDR3 in amino acids: CATSTDRGRAFF. CDR3 coding DNA: TGTGCCACCAGCACCGACAGGGGGCGAGCTTTCTTT.

This clone has only a few counts. J is TRBJ2-5 and V is TRBV5-1, with 8 bases that match TRBD2. The V gene's germline CDR1 is SGHRS and CDR2 YFSETQ. The CDR3 runs to 14 residues. V gave up 6 bases and J gave up 2 bases; unmatched junction bases: 6. The CDR3 sequence is CASKAGELQETQYF. CDR3 bases: TGCGCCAGCAAAGCGGGGGAATTACAAGAGACCCAGTACTTC. Combining the CDR3 with reference TRBV5-1 and TRBJ2-5 gives the whole variable domain KAGVTQTPRYLIKTRGQQVTLSCSPISGHRSVSWYQQTPGQGLQFLFEYFSETQRNKGNFPGRFSGRQFSNSRSEMNVSTLELGDSALYLCASKAGELQETQYFGPGTRLLVL.

The chain links TRBV7-9 to TRBJ2-1, with D perhaps matching TRBD1 or TRBD2 (5 bases each). With 5 bases removed from V and 11 bases from J, the gap between germline ends came to 25 bases. The CDR3 runs to 16 residues. Germline V lookup: CDR1 SEHNR, CDR2 FQNEAQ (reference sequence). The CDR3 reads CASSPGTDPYNDKQFF. The CDR3 DNA follows: TGTGCCAGCAGCCCGGGGACGGACCCTTACAATGATAAGCAGTTCTTC.

This chain connects TRBV15 to TRBJ1-4, with TRBD1 as a possible D gene (5 bases). The CDR3 loop spans 13 amino acids. Germline V gives CDR1 LNHNV, CDR2 YYDKDF (reference sequence). Trimming removed 7 bases at V and 5 bases at J, with 11 bases between. CDR3 residues: CATMRGSNEKLFF. CDR3 sequence (DNA): TGTGCCACCATGAGGGGATCCAATGAAAAACTGTTTTTT.

The V and J genes are TRBV7-3 and TRBJ2-3, with TRBD2 identical over 7 bases. V was pared by 2 bases and J by 2 bases, with 7 bases of the junction left unmatched. Germline CDR1 SGHTA, CDR2 FQGTGA. The CDR3 length is 16 residues. This CDR3 is CASSLFGGRATDTQYF. The CDR3 DNA sequence: TGTGCCAGCAGCTTATTTGGGGGGAGGGCCACAGATACGCAGTATTTT.

The V gene is TRBV6-5, the J gene TRBJ1-2; maybe TRBD1 (5 bases). The V end lost 2 bases, the J end lost 4 bases, and 14 bases lay between the germline ends. Looked up from germline, CDR1 is MNHEY and CDR2 is SVGAGI. This CDR3 has 15 residues. CDR3 DNA sequence: TGTGCCAGCAGTTACCCGGGAGGAGGGACCTATGGCTACACCTTC. As protein: CASSYPGGGTYGYTF.

The CDR3 DNA reads TGTGCCAGCAGCCGACTCCAATCGGGTGGCTACACCTTC. It translates to CASSRLQSGGYTF. The J gene is TRBJ1-2, the V gene TRBV5-6; D is ambiguous. The CDR3 has 13 amino acids. Deletions cut 4 bases from V and 7 bases from J, with 14 bases between. Germline CDR1 SGHDT, CDR2 YYEEEE. The entire variable domain, with the rest obtained from reference TRBV5-6 and TRBJ1-2, is as follows: DAGVTQSPTHLIKTRGQQVTLRCSPKSGHDTVSWYQQALGQGPQFIFQYYEEEERQRGNFPDRFSGHQFPNYSSELNVNALLLGDSALYLCASSRLQSGGYTFGSGTRLTVV.

This clone was picked up one time. The V call is TRBV6-5, the J call TRBJ1-2, with D unresolved. CDR3 length: 13 amino acids. Trimming left V 4 bases short and J 4 bases short, with 10 bases between. Germline CDR1 is MNHEY and CDR2 is SVGAGI. The CDR3 loop is CASSSDGRYGYTF. In DNA form, the CDR3 reads TGTGCCAGCAGTTCGGACGGCCGCTATGGCTACACCTTC.

V and J are TRBV5-1 and TRBJ1-1; 7 bases align to TRBD1. V lost 0 bases, J lost 0 bases, and 5 bases stayed unmatched. Germline CDR1 SGHRS, CDR2 YFSETQ. The CDR3 has 16 residues. The CDR3 here is CASSLAGQLMNTEAFF. The CDR3 DNA reads as TGCGCCAGCAGCTTGGCGGGACAGCTTATGAACACTGAAGCTTTCTTT.

The rearrangement uses TRBV7-2 and TRBJ1-6; perhaps TRBD1 as D (5 bases). The CDR3 runs 16 residues. CDR1 and CDR2 from the germline V gene are SGHTA and FQGNSA. V lost 0 bases to trimming and J lost 6 bases, with 12 bases between them. DNA for the CDR3: TGTGCCAGCAGCTTAGCGCGCCGGGGCCTTAATTCACCCCTCCACTTT. This gives the protein CASSLARRGLNSPLHF.

The chain recombines TRBV4-2 with TRBJ2-1; TRBD2 matches 11 bases. The length of the CDR3 is 17 residues. CDR1 and CDR2 from the germline V gene are LGHNA and YNFKEQ. The trim removed 0 bases at V and 6 bases at J, leaving 7 bases unmatched. Here the CDR3 reads CASSQDPPSGGLNEQFF. The DNA of the CDR3 is TGTGCCAGCAGCCAAGATCCCCCTAGCGGGGGGCTCAATGAGCAGTTCTTC.

The chain employs TRBV30 and TRBJ1-1; no definite D call. Per the germline V gene, CDR1 is GTSNPN and CDR2 is SVGIG (reference sequence). The germline V and J ends were trimmed by 4 bases and 3 bases, with 12 bases remaining between them. CDR3 size: 13 residues. The CDR3 DNA reads TGTGCCTGGATGGCCCTAGGTTACACTGAAGCTTTCTTT. It codes for CAWMALGYTEAFF.

This chain links TRBV6-5 with TRBJ2-7; D might be TRBD1 (5 bases). Trimming removed 3 bases at V and 3 bases at J, with 9 bases between. This CDR3 is 13 amino acids long. From germline, CDR1 is MNHEY and CDR2 SVGAGI. The CDR3 region is CASSYSQGYEQYF. The DNA for the CDR3 is TGTGCCAGCAGTTATTCTCAGGGCTACGAGCAGTACTTC.

This rearrangement joins TRBV6-5 to TRBJ2-7; 9 nucleotides match TRBD1. This CDR3 is built from 15 residues. Germline V CDR1 and CDR2: MNHEY, SVGAGI. J was trimmed by 1 base and V by 8 bases; bases with no gene match: 9. CDR3 amino acids: CASGRSGTGSYEQYF. CDR3 bases: TGTGCCAGCGGAAGATCCGGGACAGGGTCCTACGAGCAGTACTTC.

The chain links TRBV4-2 to TRBJ2-4; no clear D. The CDR3 has 16 residues. V gave up 0 bases and J gave up 1 base, with 10 bases separating them. CDR1 is LGHNA and CDR2 is YNFKEQ in the germline V gene. CDR3 sequence: CASSQDPSKAKNIQYF. CDR3 coding DNA: TGTGCCAGCAGCCAAGATCCGAGCAAGGCCAAAAACATTCAGTACTTC.

The rearrangement links TRBV12-3 or TRBV12-4 to TRBJ2-7; either TRBD1 or TRBD2 may fit D (5 bases each). With 3 bases removed from V and 7 bases from J, the gap between germline ends came to 13 bases. The CDR3 is 13 residues long. CDR3 sequence reads: CASSFGGDREQYF. In DNA, the CDR3 is TGTGCCAGCAGTTTTGGGGGTGATCGGGAGCAGTACTTC.

In regard to this clone: At one boundary the junction diverges from the germline segment, which might be a read error. The chain employs TRBV30 and TRBJ1-6; D is undetermined. Germline V gene lookup returns CDR1 GTSNPN and CDR2 SVGIG (reference sequence). The CDR3 consists of 14 residues. CDR3 in amino acids: CARSVQGRRSPLHF. The CDR3 coding sequence is TGTGCCCGGAGTGTCCAAGGGAGGAGGTCACCCCTCCACTTT. Together with reference TRBV30 and TRBJ1-6, the CDR3 gives the full variable domain: SQTIHQWPATLVQPVGSPLSLECTVEGTSNPNLYWYRQAAGRGLQLLFYSVGIGQISSEVPQNLSASRPQDRQFILSSKKLLLSDSGFYLCARSVQGRRSPLHFGNGTRLTVT.

The chain's CDR3 is CASSQGLGGRKNIQYF. CDR3 bases: TGTGCCAGCAGCCAAGGTTTGGGGGGCCGTAAAAACATTCAGTACTTC. This chain connects TRBV14 to TRBJ2-4; D might be TRBD1 or TRBD2, each matching 6 bases. V was cut by 1 base and J by 4 bases, with 14 bases left in between. This CDR3 is 16 amino acids long. Germline values: CDR1 SGHDN, CDR2 FVKESK.

This sequence joins TRBV5-1 and TRBJ2-3, with TRBD2 matching 7 bases. J gave up 4 bases and V 4 bases, and 12 bases lay outside the gene matches. The germline CDR1 and CDR2 sequences are SGHRS and YFSETQ. This CDR3 spans 16 amino acids. CDR3 in amino acids: CASSPQGGTGADTQYF. CDR3 DNA: TGCGCCAGCAGCCCCCAGGGAGGGACGGGGGCAGATACGCAGTATTTT.